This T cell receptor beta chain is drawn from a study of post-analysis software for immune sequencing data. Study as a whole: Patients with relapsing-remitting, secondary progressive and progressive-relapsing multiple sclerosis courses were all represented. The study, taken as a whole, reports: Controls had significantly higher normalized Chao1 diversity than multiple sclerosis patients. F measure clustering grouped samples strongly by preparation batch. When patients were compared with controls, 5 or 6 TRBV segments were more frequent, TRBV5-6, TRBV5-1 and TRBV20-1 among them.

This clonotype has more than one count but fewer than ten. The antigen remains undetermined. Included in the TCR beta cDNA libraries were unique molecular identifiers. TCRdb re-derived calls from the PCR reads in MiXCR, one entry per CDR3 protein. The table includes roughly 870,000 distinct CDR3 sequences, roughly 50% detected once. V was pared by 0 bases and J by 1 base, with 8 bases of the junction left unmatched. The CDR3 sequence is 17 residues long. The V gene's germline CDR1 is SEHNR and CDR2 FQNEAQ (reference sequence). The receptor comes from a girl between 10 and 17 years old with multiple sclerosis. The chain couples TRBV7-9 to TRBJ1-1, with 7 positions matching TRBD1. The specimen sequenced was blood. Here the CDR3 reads CASSLASQGVRNTEAFF. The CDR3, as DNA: TGTGCCAGCAGCTTAGCAAGCCAGGGGGTTCGGAACACTGAAGCTTTCTTT.